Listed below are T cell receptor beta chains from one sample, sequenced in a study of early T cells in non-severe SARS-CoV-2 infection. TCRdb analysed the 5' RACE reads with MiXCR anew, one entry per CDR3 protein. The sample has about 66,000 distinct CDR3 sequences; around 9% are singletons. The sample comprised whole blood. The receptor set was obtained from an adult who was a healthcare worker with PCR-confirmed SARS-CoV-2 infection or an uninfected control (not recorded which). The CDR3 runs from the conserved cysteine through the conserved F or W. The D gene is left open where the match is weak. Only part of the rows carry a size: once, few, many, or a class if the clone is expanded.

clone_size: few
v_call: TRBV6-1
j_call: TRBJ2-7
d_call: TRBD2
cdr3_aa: CASPRAGGASYEQYF
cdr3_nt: TGTGCCAGCCCGCGGGCGGGAGGAGCTTCTTACGAGCAGTACTTC

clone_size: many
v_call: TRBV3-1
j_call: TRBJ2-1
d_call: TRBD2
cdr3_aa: CASRTTSGSSEQFF
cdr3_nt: TGTGCCAGCAGGACGACTAGCGGGAGTTCTGAGCAGTTCTTC

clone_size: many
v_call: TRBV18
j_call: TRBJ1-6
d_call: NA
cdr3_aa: CASSPVPGARISPLHF
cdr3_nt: TGTGCCAGCTCACCGGTCCCAGGGGCCCGTATTTCACCCCTCCACTTT

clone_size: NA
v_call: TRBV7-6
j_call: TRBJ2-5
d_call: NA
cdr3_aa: CASSYSGRETQYF
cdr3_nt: TGTGCCAGCAGCTATAGCGGACGAGAGACCCAGTACTTC

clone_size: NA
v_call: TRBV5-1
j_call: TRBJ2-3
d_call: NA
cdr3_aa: CASRLLAATVGDTQYF
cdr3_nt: TGCGCCAGCAGGTTGTTAGCGGCAACTGTTGGGGATACGCAGTATTTT

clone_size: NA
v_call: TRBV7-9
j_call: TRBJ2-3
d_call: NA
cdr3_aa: CASSLVRPNTDTQYF
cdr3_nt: TGTGCCAGCAGCTTAGTGCGGCCAAACACAGATACGCAGTATTTT

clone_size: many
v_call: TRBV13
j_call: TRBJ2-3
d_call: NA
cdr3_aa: CASSQEDTQYF
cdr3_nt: TGTGCCAGCAGCCAAGAGGATACGCAGTATTTT

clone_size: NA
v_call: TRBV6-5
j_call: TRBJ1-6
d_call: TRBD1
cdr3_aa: CASMGQGYSPLHF
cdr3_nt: TGTGCCAGCATGGGACAGGGTTATTCACCCCTCCACTTT

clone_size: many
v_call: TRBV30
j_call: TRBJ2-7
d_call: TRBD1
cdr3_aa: CAWGIGTAYYEQYF
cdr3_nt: TGTGCCTGGGGGATCGGGACAGCCTACTACGAGCAGTACTTC

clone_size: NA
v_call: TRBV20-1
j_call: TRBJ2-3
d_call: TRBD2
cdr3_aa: CSARPELAGGEPYF
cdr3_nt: TGCAGTGCTAGACCGGAGCTAGCGGGCGGCGAACCGTATTTT

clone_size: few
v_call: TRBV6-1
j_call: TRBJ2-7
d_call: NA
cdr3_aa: CASSVGLQTYEQYF
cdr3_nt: TGTGCCAGCAGTGTGGGACTCCAAACCTACGAGCAGTACTTC

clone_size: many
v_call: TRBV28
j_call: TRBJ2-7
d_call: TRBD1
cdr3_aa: CASSLGTGDRGEQYF
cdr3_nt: TGTGCCAGCAGTTTGGGGACAGGGGATCGTGGGGAGCAGTACTTC

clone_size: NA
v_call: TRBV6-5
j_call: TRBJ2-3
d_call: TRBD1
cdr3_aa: CASSYSINRGSTDTQYF
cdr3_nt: TGTGCCAGCAGTTACTCTATCAACAGGGGGAGCACAGATACGCAGTATTTT

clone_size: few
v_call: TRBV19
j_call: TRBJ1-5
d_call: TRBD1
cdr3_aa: CASNRQGQRNQPQHF
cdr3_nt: TGTGCCAGTAATAGACAGGGTCAAAGAAATCAGCCCCAGCATTTT

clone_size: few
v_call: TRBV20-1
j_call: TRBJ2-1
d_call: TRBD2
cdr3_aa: CSGESGSSYNEQFF
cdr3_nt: TGCAGTGGGGAGAGCGGGAGCTCCTACAATGAGCAGTTCTTC

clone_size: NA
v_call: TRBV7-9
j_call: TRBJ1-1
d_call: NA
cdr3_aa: CASSPHQGNTEAFF
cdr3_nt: TGTGCCAGCAGCCCCCACCAGGGGAACACTGAAGCTTTCTTT

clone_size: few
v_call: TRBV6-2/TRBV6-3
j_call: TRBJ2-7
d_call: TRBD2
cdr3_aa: CASSPKVGREGSYEQYF
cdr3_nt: TGTGCCAGCAGCCCGAAGGTTGGACGGGAGGGCTCCTACGAGCAGTACTTC

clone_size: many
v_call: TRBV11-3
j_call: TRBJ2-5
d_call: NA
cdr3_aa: CASSLTGSSLQETQYF
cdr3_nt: TGTGCCAGCAGCTTGACCGGCTCCTCTCTCCAAGAGACCCAGTACTTC

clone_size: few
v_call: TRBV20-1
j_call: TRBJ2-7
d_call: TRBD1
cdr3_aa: CSANPNRGLSSEQYF
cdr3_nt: TGCAGTGCTAACCCTAACAGGGGGCTATCATCCGAGCAGTACTTC

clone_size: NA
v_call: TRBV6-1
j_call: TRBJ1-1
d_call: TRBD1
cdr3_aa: CASSPILGQLVMNTEAFF
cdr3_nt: TGTGCCAGCAGTCCAATCTTGGGACAGCTCGTCATGAACACTGAAGCTTTCTTT

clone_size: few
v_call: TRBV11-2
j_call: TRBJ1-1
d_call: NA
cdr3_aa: CASSLELNTEAFF
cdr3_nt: TGTGCCAGCAGCTTAGAGTTGAACACTGAAGCTTTCTTT

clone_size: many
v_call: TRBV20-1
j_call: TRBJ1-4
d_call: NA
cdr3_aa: CSAEGGSFEKLFF
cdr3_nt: TGCAGTGCTGAAGGCGGCAGTTTCGAAAAACTGTTTTTT

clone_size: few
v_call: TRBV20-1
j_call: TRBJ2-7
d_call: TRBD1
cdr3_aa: CSASEETGGHEQYF
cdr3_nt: TGCAGTGCTAGCGAAGAGACAGGGGGCCACGAGCAGTACTTC

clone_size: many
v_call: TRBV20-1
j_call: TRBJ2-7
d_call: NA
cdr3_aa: CSARGRLVSEQYF
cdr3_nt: TGCAGTGCTAGAGGGAGACTAGTTTCCGAGCAGTACTTC

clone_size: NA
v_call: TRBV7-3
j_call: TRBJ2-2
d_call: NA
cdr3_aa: CASSLQGTTGELFF
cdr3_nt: TGTGCCAGCAGCTTACAGGGGACAACCGGGGAGCTGTTTTTT

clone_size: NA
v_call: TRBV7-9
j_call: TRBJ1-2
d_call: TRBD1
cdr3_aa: CASSLFGGQTNYGYTF
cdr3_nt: TGTGCCAGCAGCTTATTCGGGGGACAGACTAACTATGGCTACACCTTC

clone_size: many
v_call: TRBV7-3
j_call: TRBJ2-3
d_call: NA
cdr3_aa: CASSFQPHGTDTQYF
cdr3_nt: TGTGCCAGCAGCTTCCAGCCTCATGGGACAGATACGCAGTATTTT

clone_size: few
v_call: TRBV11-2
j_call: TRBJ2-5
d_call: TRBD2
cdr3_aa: CASSPNLAGVRETQYF
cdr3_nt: TGTGCCAGCAGCCCCAATTTAGCGGGAGTGAGGGAGACCCAGTACTTC

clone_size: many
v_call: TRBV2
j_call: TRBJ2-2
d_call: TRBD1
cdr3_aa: CASNQGARAGELFF
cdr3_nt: TGTGCCAGCAACCAGGGGGCGCGGGCCGGGGAGCTGTTTTTT

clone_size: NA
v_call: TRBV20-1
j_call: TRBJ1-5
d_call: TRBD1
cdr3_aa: CSALDRVQPQHF
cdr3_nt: TGCAGTGCCCTCGACAGGGTTCAGCCCCAGCATTTT

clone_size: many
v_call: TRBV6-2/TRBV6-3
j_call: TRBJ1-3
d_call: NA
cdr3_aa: CASSYSNPGGNTIYF
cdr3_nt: TGTGCCAGCAGTTACTCGAACCCGGGAGGAAACACCATATATTTT

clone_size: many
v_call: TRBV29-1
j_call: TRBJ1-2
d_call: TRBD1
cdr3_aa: CSVGTGEGGYTF
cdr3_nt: TGCAGCGTTGGGACAGGGGAAGGCGGCTACACCTTC

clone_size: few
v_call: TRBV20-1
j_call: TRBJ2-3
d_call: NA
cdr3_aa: CSARGSGTDTQYF
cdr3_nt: TGCAGTGCTAGGGGCAGCGGCACAGATACGCAGTATTTT

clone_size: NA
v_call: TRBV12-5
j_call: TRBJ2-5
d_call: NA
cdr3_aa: CASGPRVETQYF
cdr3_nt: TGTGCTAGTGGTCCCAGGGTAGAGACCCAGTACTTC

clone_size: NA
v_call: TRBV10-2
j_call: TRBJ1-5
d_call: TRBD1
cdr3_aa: CASTTDRGPDSPQHF
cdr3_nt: TGCGCCAGCACTACGGACAGGGGCCCAGATTCGCCCCAGCATTTT

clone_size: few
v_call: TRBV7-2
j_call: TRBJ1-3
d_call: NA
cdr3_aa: CASSSGSGNTIYF
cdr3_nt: TGTGCCAGCAGCTCCGGAAGTGGAAACACCATATATTTT

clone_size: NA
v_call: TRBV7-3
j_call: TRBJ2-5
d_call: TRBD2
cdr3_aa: CASSLNGRGQETQYF
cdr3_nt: TGTGCCAGCAGCTTAAACGGGAGGGGGCAAGAGACCCAGTACTTC

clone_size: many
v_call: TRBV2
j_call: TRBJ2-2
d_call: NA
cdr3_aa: CASSEGSPNTGELFF
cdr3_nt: TGTGCCAGCAGTGAAGGGAGTCCGAACACCGGGGAGCTGTTTTTT

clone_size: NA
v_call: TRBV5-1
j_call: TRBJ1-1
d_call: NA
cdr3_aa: CASSPTGGITEAFF
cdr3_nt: TGCGCCAGCAGCCCGACAGGTGGCATAACTGAAGCTTTCTTT

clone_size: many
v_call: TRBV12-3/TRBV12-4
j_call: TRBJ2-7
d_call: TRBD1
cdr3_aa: CASSSTGITYEQYF
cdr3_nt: TGTGCCAGCAGTTCGACAGGGATTACCTACGAGCAGTACTTC

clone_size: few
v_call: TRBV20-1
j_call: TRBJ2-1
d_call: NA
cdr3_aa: CSARDSRRSGLYNEQFF
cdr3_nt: TGCAGTGCTAGAGACTCTAGGCGGTCGGGGCTTTACAATGAGCAGTTCTTC

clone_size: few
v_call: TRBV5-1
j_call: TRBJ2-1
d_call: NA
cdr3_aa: CASSKEPGVYNEQFF
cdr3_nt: TGCGCCAGCAGCAAAGAACCGGGGGTCTACAATGAGCAGTTCTTC

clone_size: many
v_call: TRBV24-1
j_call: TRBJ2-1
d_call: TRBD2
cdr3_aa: CATSDSTRGLFSYNEQFF
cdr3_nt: TGTGCCACCAGTGATTCGACCCGGGGACTATTTTCCTACAATGAGCAGTTCTTC

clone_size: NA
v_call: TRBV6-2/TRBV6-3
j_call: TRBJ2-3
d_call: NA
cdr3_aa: CASSSHGERTSTDTQYF
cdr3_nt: TGTGCCAGCAGCTCCCACGGCGAGCGGACTAGCACAGATACGCAGTATTTT

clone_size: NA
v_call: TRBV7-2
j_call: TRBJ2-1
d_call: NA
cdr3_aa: CASSLTRGNEQFF
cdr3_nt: TGTGCCAGCAGCTTGACTAGGGGCAATGAGCAGTTCTTC

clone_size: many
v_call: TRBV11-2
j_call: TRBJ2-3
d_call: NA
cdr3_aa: CASSLAAVGRDTQYF
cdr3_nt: TGTGCCAGCAGCTTAGCCGCAGTAGGGAGGGATACGCAGTATTTT

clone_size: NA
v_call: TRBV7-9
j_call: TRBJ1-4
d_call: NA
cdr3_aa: CASSHNTGRTNEKLFF
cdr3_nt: TGTGCCAGCAGCCATAACACAGGGCGTACTAATGAAAAACTGTTTTTT

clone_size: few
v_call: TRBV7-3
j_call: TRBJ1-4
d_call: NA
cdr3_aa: CASSAGVATNEKLFF
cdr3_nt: TGTGCCAGCAGCGCCGGGGTCGCAACTAATGAAAAACTGTTTTTT

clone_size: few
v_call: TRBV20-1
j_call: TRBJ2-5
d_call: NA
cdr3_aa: CSARDGSQETQYF
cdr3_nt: TGCAGTGCTAGAGATGGGAGCCAAGAGACCCAGTACTTC

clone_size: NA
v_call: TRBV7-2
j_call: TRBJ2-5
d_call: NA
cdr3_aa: CASALSRQETQYF
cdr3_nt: TGTGCCAGCGCTTTGTCACGCCAAGAGACCCAGTACTTC

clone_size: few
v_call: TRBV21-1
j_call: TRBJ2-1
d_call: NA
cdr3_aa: CASSKVSGRVTYNEQFF
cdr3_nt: TGTGCCAGCAGCAAAGTGAGCGGGAGGGTCACCTACAATGAGCAGTTCTTC

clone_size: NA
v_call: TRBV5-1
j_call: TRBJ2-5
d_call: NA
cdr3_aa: CASSTRGGIETQYF
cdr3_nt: TGCGCCAGCAGCACCCGAGGGGGAATAGAGACCCAGTACTTC

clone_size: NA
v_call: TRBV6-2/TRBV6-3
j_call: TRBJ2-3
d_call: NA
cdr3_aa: CASRMGRVTDTQYF
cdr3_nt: TGTGCCAGCAGGATGGGACGAGTCACAGATACGCAGTATTTT

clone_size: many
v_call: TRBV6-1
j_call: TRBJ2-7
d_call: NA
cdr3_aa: CASSELIGEGYEQYF
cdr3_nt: TGTGCCAGCAGTGAACTAATAGGGGAAGGATACGAGCAGTACTTC

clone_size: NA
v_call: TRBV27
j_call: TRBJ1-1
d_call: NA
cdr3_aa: CASSLRARMNTEAFF
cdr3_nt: TGTGCCAGCAGTTTAAGGGCACGGATGAACACTGAAGCTTTCTTT